This T cell receptor (beta chain) originates from a study of cytomegalovirus exposure and HLA in healthy donors. Study results and limitations: An analysis was carried out later, and it reportedly showed fewer N-insertions in an Asian-associated ancestry cluster than the approximately 710-donor mean. Immune exposure information comprised only CMV serostatus.

The CDR3 is made up of 18 amino acids. The germline V gene encodes CDR1 LNHDA and CDR2 SQIVND (reference sequence). V was shortened by 2 bases and J by 4 bases, with 21 bases between the two germline ends. With regard to this clone: Its antigen is unknown.

60 Vbeta and 13 Jbeta primers were used in PCR. Study processing details: A follow-up analysis tallied 60 million to 85 million unique TCR beta chains, approximately 11 million shared. Sequenced by immunoSEQ multiplex PCR; TCRdb stores in-frame clones only, minus some. Clone size and V and J calls were adopted from that table, with D and trimming inferred from the DNA. The sample lists around 97,000 clones, around two thirds occurring once. The sequenced material came from PBMCs. The source of this sequence is a woman between 45 and 65 years old in good health and CMV-seronegative. The chain carries TRBV19 and TRBJ1-5, with D possibly being TRBD1 (6 bases). Here the CDR3 DNA reads TGTGCCAGTAGTATAACTCCCTTTGCCAGGGGCTCAAATCAGCCCCAGCATTTT. Its translation is CASSITPFARGSNQPQHF.